This T cell receptor (beta chain) was sequenced during a study of identifying expanded T cells in peripheral blood. A note on this clone: Its antigen remains unidentified.

The length of the CDR3 is 15 residues. V trimming: 1 base; J trimming: 2 bases; junction bases outside the gene matches: 1. The germline V gene encodes CDR1 SGHTA and CDR2 FQGNSA. General study results and limits: Across healthy donors, higher total template counts meant significantly greater approximately 2-week count variance.

During the collection period, no donor immune events like infections were recorded. Clones were sequenced by immunoSEQ multiplex PCR, and TCRdb holds only the in-frame ones, with some missing. The sample has 65,000 to 95,000 clones; roughly 84% are singletons. The TCR sequence derives from a person aged 18 to 75 in good health. The sample comprised blood. J is TRBJ2-1 and V is TRBV7-2; 8 positions agree with TRBD1. The CDR3, as DNA: TGTGCCAGCAGCTTAGGGGGACAGGCCTACAATGAGCAGTTCTTC. As protein: CASSLGGQAYNEQFF.